Below, 15 T cell receptor beta chains from the same sample are listed, as sequenced in a study of cytomegalovirus exposure and HLA in healthy donors. PCR involved 60 Vbeta and 13 Jbeta primers. Profiled with immunoSEQ multiplex PCR; TCRdb holds only in-frame clones, not every one. Among approximately 100,000 clones listed, 74% were seen once. Sequenced input: PBMCs. These receptors were collected from a man between 45 and 60 years old in good health and CMV-seropositive.

There are a few counts of this clone. The chain recombines TRBV5-1 with TRBJ1-1; D might be TRBD1 (5 bases). Per the germline V gene, CDR1 is SGHRS and CDR2 is YFSETQ. V lost 0 bases and J lost 8, with 14 bases in between. CDR3 length equals 14 residues. DNA for the CDR3: TGCGCCAGCAGCTTGGGACAGACATCAGAGGAAGCTTTCTTT. Translated: CASSLGQTSEEAFF.

The rearrangement uses TRBV5-1 and TRBJ1-6, with a weak D call TRBD1 (5 bases). The length of the CDR3 is 16 residues. The germline V gene encodes CDR1 SGHRS and CDR2 YFSETQ. Trimming left V 4 bases short and J 6 bases short, with 17 bases between. CDR3 DNA sequence: TGCGCCAGCAGCCTCGAAGGGACTGTTTTTAATTCACCCCTCCACTTT. It yields the protein CASSLEGTVFNSPLHF.

The CDR3 spells CASSYSRGSNQPQHF. For the CDR3, the DNA is TGTGCCAGCAGTTACTCGAGGGGGAGCAATCAGCCCCAGCATTTT. This chain links TRBV6-5 with TRBJ1-5; D perhaps matches TRBD1 (6 bases). This CDR3 is built from 15 residues. The V gene's germline CDR1 is MNHEY and CDR2 SVGAGI. The V end lost 0 bases, the J end lost 1 base, and 7 bases lay between the germline ends.

This chain links TRBV2 with TRBJ2-5; unclear D gene. Trimming pared 4 bases from V and 1 base from J, leaving 7 bases between. CDR1 is SNHLY and CDR2 is FYNNEI in the germline V gene. CDR3 length: 13 amino acids. CDR3 sequence: CASSGTRQETQYF. CDR3 bases: TGTGCCAGCAGTGGAACACGCCAAGAGACCCAGTACTTC.

The V call is TRBV10-1, the J call TRBJ2-7; 10 positions agree with TRBD2. After removal of 5 bases from V and 0 bases from J, the junction contained 4 bases not matched to a gene. CDR3 length: 15 amino acids. Germline assignment: CDR1 WNHNN and CDR2 SYGVQD (reference sequence). CDR3 in DNA: TGCGCCAGCAGTCCCGGGACTAGCGTCTCCTACGAGCAGTACTTC. Amino acids: CASSPGTSVSYEQYF.

The V call is TRBV7-9, the J call TRBJ2-2; TRBD2 is a possible D gene (5 bases). There are 15 residues in the CDR3. With 3 bases removed from V and 0 bases from J, the gap between germline ends came to 8 bases. CDR1 SEHNR and CDR2 FQNEAQ come from the germline V gene (reference sequence). The CDR3 here is CASSFGVTNTGELFF. Written as DNA, the CDR3 is TGTGCCAGCAGCTTCGGGGTCACGAACACCGGGGAGCTGTTTTTT.

V gene TRBV9 combines with J gene TRBJ2-5; tentative D call: TRBD2 (5 bases). This CDR3 is built from 15 residues. CDR1 is SGDLS and CDR2 is YYNGEE in the germline V gene. V was shortened by 0 bases and J by 5 bases, with 14 bases between the two germline ends. Written as DNA, the CDR3 is TGTGCCAGCAGCGTAGGGGGAGTAAGTAGGGAGACCCAGTACTTC. It specifies CASSVGGVSRETQYF.

The chain couples TRBV10-3 to TRBJ2-1; tentative D call: TRBD1 (6 bases). The V gene's germline CDR1 is ENHRY and CDR2 SYGVKD. CDR3 length equals 13 residues. V dropped 4 bases and J dropped 7 bases, with 11 bases sitting between them. The CDR3 reads CAISVQDRNEQFF. Written as DNA, the CDR3 is TGTGCCATCAGTGTCCAAGACAGGAATGAGCAGTTCTTC.

The chain couples TRBV2 to TRBJ1-4; 7 bases are a match to TRBD1. The CDR3 runs to 14 residues. CDR1 is SNHLY and CDR2 is FYNNEI in the germline V gene. J lost 8 bases, V lost 0 bases, and 3 bases had no gene match. The CDR3 sequence: CASSEAKGGEKLFF. The CDR3 region has the DNA TGTGCCAGCAGTGAAGCGAAAGGGGGCGAAAAACTGTTTTTT.

This clone has just a few counts. The genes are TRBV9 and TRBJ1-3; 9 nucleotides line up with TRBD1. The V gene end was trimmed by 0 bases and the J gene end by 5 bases; junction bases not matched to a gene: 6. The CDR3 contains 16 residues. The germline CDR1 and CDR2 sequences are SGDLS and YYNGEE. DNA for the CDR3: TGTGCCAGCAGCGTAGCTGGACAGGGGTCAAGAAACACCATATATTTT. Translating it yields CASSVAGQGSRNTIYF.

This clone is a singleton in its sample. The rearrangement links TRBV5-4 to TRBJ1-2; 7 nucleotides align to TRBD1. CDR3 length: 16 amino acids. The J segment lost 4 bases and the V segment lost 4 bases, leaving 13 bases of the junction unmatched. Per the germline V gene, CDR1 is SGHNT and CDR2 is YYREEE (reference sequence). CDR3 residues: CASSPPVRGRAYGYTF. The CDR3 nucleotides read TGTGCCAGCAGCCCGCCGGTGAGGGGGCGCGCCTATGGCTACACCTTC.

This chain connects TRBV5-1 to TRBJ2-5; 13 bases align to TRBD2. CDR1 is SGHRS and CDR2 is YFSETQ in the germline V gene. The CDR3 extends over 16 amino acids. The V segment lost 3 bases and the J segment 5 bases; nucleotides outside the gene matches: 7. The CDR3 DNA reads as TGCGCCAGCAGCTACAGCGGACTAGCGGGGGAGGAGACCCAGTACTTC. This codes for CASSYSGLAGEETQYF.

The V and J genes are TRBV19 and TRBJ2-4; 13 nucleotides line up with TRBD2. The junction had 1 base not matched to a gene; V was cut back by 2 bases and J by 0 bases. The CDR3 length is 17 residues. CDR1 LNHDA and CDR2 SQIVND come from the germline V gene (reference sequence). CDR3 DNA: TGTGCCAGTAGTATAAGACTAGCGGGGGGAGCCAAAAACATTCAGTACTTC. Translated, it gives CASSIRLAGGAKNIQYF.

In its sample, this clone was seen a few times. The V and J genes are TRBV19 and TRBJ2-7; 11 nucleotides align to TRBD1. The ends lost 10 bases at V and 3 bases at J; junction bases unmatched: 8. This CDR3 has 14 amino acids. Per germline, CDR1 LNHDA and CDR2 SQIVND (reference sequence). This CDR3 reads CATSGTGGVYEQYF. CDR3 nucleotides: TGTGCCACCTCCGGGACAGGGGGTGTCTACGAGCAGTACTTC.

The chain uses TRBV2 and TRBJ1-4, with 11 bases fitting TRBD1. V gave up 6 bases and J gave up 5 bases; unmatched junction bases: 11. Germline values: CDR1 SNHLY, CDR2 FYNNEI. The CDR3 consists of 17 residues. CDR3 nucleotides: TGTGCCAGCAGGGCCGGGACAGGGGGAGAAAAAAATGAAAAACTGTTTTTT. Encoded protein: CASRAGTGGEKNEKLFF.